This T cell receptor (beta chain) comes out of a study of cytomegalovirus exposure and HLA in healthy donors. Using immunoSEQ multiplex PCR, the repertoire was profiled, and TCRdb retains in-frame clones only, with some absent. The top ten clones hold about 1.1% of a sample with about 92,000 clones, around 93% of them seen once. There are 15 residues in the CDR3. Germline CDR1 SGHTA, CDR2 FQGNSA. V shed 5 bases, J shed 0 bases, and the junction held 4 bases outside the gene matches. The receptor's source is a woman aged 30 to 39 in good health and CMV-seropositive. This rearrangement joins TRBV7-2 to TRBJ1-5; 7 bases line up with TRBD1. Material for sequencing was PBMCs. CDR3 amino acids: CASSLWTGSNQPQHF. CDR3 DNA: TGTGCCAGCAGCCTATGGACAGGTAGCAATCAGCCCCAGCATTTT. The full variable domain, completed using reference TRBV7-2 and TRBJ1-5, is GAGVSQSPSNKVTEKGKDVELRCDPISGHTALYWYRQSLGQGLEFLIYFQGNSAPDKSGLPSDRFSAERTGGSVSTLTIQRTQQEDSAVYLCASSLWTGSNQPQHFGDGTRLSIL.